This T cell receptor beta chain was recovered during a study of CD8+ T cells in alopecia areata. Turning to the study itself: Administration of oral tofacitinib to treated patients was at 5 to 10 mg twice daily.

The V and J ends lost 7 bases and 5 bases respectively, with 20 bases between them. CDR3 length: 15 residues. Germline values: CDR1 SNHLY, CDR2 FYNNEI. cDNA prepared by RNA extraction and subsequent reverse transcription served as the template for sequencing. Sequenced by immunoSEQ multiplex PCR; TCRdb stores in-frame clones only, minus some. The table has roughly 110,000 clones, around 50% seen once. Study-wide points: Scalp and blood samples kept many expanded lesional clones throughout tofacitinib. Against the mouse data, patients shared TCRs less clearly, possibly for HLA reasons.

Comments on this clone: The antigen is not known.

Treatment meaning: oral pan-JAK inhibitor, 5-10 mg twice daily. Researchers took lesional scalp punch biopsies and peripheral blood from people who were alopecia areata patients. The chain uses TRBV2 and TRBJ2-5, with D maybe TRBD2 (7 bases). The sample consisted of CD8+ T cells sorted from blood, taken at week 24, from a patient treated with tofacitinib. The receptor comes from a human donor with alopecia areata. CDR3 bases: TGTGCCAGCACCGAGGGCGGGGGCAGTCCTGAGACCCAGTACTTC. Translating it yields CASTEGGGSPETQYF.